This T cell receptor beta chain stems from a study of response to subunit inactivated influenza vaccine. Study-wide results and limits: Each seasonal influenza vaccination, the authors suggested, recruits few new T cells.

Trimming shortened V by 1 base and J by 1 base, and 9 bases separated the two germline ends. CDR3 length: 15 amino acids. Looked up from germline, CDR1 is SGHRS and CDR2 is YFSETQ. A single record per CDR3 protein comes from TCRdb applying MiXCR to the RT-PCR reads. In the table there are roughly 570,000 distinct CDR3 sequences, 12% to 15% of which are singletons. As concerns this clonotype: Its antigen is currently unknown.

This rearrangement joins TRBV5-1 to TRBJ2-1; TRBD1 is a possible D gene (5 bases). Source: PBMCs from blood, taken about 12 days after vaccination. The TCR comes from a man in his fifties who received an inactivated influenza vaccine. The CDR3 DNA follows: TGCGCCAGCAGCTTGCAACAGGCATCCTACAATGAGCAGTTCTTC. Its translation: CASSLQQASYNEQFF.